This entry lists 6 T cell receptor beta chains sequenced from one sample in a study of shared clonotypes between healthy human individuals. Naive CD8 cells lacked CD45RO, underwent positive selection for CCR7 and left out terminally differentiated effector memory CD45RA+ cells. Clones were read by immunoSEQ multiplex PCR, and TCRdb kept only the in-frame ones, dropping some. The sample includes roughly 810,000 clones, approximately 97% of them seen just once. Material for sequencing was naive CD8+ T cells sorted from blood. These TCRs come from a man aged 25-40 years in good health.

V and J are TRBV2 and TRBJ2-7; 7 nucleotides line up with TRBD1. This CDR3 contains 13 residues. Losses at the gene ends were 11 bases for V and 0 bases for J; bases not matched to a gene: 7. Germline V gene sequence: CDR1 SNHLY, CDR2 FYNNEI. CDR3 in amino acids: CARTGTDSYEQYF. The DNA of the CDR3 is TGTGCCCGAACCGGGACAGACTCCTACGAGCAGTACTTC.

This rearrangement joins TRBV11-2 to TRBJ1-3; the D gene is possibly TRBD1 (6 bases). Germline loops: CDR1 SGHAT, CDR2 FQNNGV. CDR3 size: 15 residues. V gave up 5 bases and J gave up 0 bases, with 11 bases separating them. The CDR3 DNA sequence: TGTGCCAGCAGCATAGGACAGAGCTCTGGAAACACCATATATTTT. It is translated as CASSIGQSSGNTIYF.

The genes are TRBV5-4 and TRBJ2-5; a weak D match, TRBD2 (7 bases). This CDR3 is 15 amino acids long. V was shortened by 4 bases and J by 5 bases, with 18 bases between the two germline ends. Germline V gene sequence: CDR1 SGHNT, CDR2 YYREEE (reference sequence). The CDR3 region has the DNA TGTGCCAGCAGCAGCCAAAGGGGGGGTGGCGAGACCCAGTACTTC. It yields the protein CASSSQRGGGETQYF.

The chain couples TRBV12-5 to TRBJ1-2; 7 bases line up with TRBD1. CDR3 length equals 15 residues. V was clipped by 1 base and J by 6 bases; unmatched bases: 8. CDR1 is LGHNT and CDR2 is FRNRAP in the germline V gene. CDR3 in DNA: TGTGCTAGTGGTTTGGCCAGACAGGGTGAGGATGGCTACACCTTC. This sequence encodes CASGLARQGEDGYTF. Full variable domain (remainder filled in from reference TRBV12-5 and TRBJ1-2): DARVTQTPRHKVTEMGQEVTMRCQPILGHNTVFWYRQTMMQGLELLAYFRNRAPLDDSGMPKDRFSAEMPDATLATLKIQPSEPRDSAVYFCASGLARQGEDGYTFGSGTRLTVV.

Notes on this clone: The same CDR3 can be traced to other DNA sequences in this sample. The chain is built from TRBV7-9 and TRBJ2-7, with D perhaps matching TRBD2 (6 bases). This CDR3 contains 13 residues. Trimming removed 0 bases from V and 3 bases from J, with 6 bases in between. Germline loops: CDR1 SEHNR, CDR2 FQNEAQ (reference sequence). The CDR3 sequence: CASSLAEGYEQYF. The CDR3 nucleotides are TGTGCCAGCAGCTTAGCGGAGGGCTACGAGCAGTACTTC. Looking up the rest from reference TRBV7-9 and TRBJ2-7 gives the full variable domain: DTGVSQNPRHKITKRGQNVTFRCDPISEHNRLYWYRQTLGQGPEFLTYFQNEAQLEKSRLLSDRFSAERPKGSFSTLEIQRTEQGDSAMYLCASSLAEGYEQYFGPGTRLTVT.

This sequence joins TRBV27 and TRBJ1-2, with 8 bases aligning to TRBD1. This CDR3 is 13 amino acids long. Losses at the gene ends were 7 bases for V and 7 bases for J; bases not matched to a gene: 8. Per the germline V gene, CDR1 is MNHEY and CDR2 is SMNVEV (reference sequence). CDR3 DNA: TGTGCCAGCACCTCTCTCGGGACAGGTGGCTACACCTTC. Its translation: CASTSLGTGGYTF.